This T cell receptor (beta chain) was sequenced during a study of siplizumab effects on memory and regulatory T cells. TCRdb keeps only in-frame clones here, not all; method: immunoSEQ multiplex PCR. The profile covers about 120,000 clones, with around 95% appearing a single time and about 0.16% taken by the ten largest. V dropped 4 bases and J dropped 8 bases, with 12 bases sitting between them. From germline, CDR1 is LNHDA and CDR2 SQIVND (reference sequence). CDR3 length: 14 amino acids. Regarding this clone: No antigen is known for it.

Study results and limitations: A minor share of alloreactive clones matched unstimulated subsets. Contribution to the alloresponse seemed major for naive T cells, which also seemed more diverse than memory cells.

The chain employs TRBV19 and TRBJ1-6; D is unresolved. The sample consisted of non-Treg CD4+ T cells sorted from blood. This TCR derives from a human donor in good health. The CDR3 protein is CASSTRGMDSPLHF. In DNA, the CDR3 is TGTGCCAGTAGTACACGGGGTATGGATTCACCCCTCCACTTT.